The rows below give T cell receptor beta chains drawn from one sample of a study of blood T cells in healthy people across ages. Using its own MiXCR run on the 5' RACE reads, TCRdb lists one record per CDR3 protein. Among nearly 800,000 distinct CDR3 sequences, around 50% were seen once, and the ten largest hold roughly 25%. What was sequenced was blood. These receptors originate from a man in his forties in good health. Both conserved end residues are part of each CDR3. D genes are given only for firm matches. Not every row has a clone size; where given, it reads once, few, many or a size class.

DNA,CDR3,D,V,J,size
TGCAGTGCTAGAGATCGGGCGGGATTCCCCTACGAGCAGTACTTC,CSARDRAGFPYEQYF,NA,TRBV20-1,TRBJ2-7,NA
TGTGCCAGCAGCCAAGACATAGGAACTAGGGGATGGGATGGCTACACCTTC,CASSQDIGTRGWDGYTF,NA,TRBV4-2,TRBJ1-2,once
TGTGCCAGCAGCACCCAACCAAAGACTAGCGGGAGAGCGTTTACCTACGAGCAGTACTTC,CASSTQPKTSGRAFTYEQYF,NA,TRBV21-1,TRBJ2-7,NA
TGTGCCAGCAGCTTTACCCAGGCTGTGGGCTATGGCTACACCTTC,CASSFTQAVGYGYTF,NA,TRBV11-2,TRBJ1-2,NA
TGTGCCAGCACCTCCGGGACTAGCGGGTTAGCGCCACAAGAGACCCAGTACTTC,CASTSGTSGLAPQETQYF,TRBD2,TRBV6-1,TRBJ2-5,NA
TGTGCCAGCAGTTTCTTGACTAGCTCTGGGGCCAACGTCCTGACTTTC,CASSFLTSSGANVLTF,NA,TRBV28,TRBJ2-6,NA
TGTGCCAGCAGCCAAGATGTCGCAGGGGGCTACGAGCAGTACTTC,CASSQDVAGGYEQYF,TRBD1,TRBV3-1,TRBJ2-7,few
TGCAGTGGGGGACAGGGCCTCGAAGAGCAGTACTTC,CSGGQGLEEQYF,TRBD1,TRBV20-1,TRBJ2-7,NA
TGCGCCAGCAGCCTTGGCAGGGAGGAGAGAGAGACCCAGTACTTC,CASSLGREERETQYF,NA,TRBV5-1,TRBJ2-5,NA
TGTGCCAGCAGCTTCCTAGCGGGAGGGGGATTGGGAGAGACCCAGTACTTC,CASSFLAGGGLGETQYF,TRBD2,TRBV7-8,TRBJ2-5,NA
TGCGCCAGCAGCCAAGACCGTCAGGGCGGGCAGTACTTC,CASSQDRQGGQYF,NA,TRBV4-1,TRBJ2-5,NA
TGTGCCAGCAGCGCTGGGACCGAATTAATTACAGATACGCAGTATTTT,CASSAGTELITDTQYF,NA,TRBV9,TRBJ2-3,NA
TGTGCCAGCCTTCAACCAGGGGGAAACGGGGCCAACGTCCTGACTTTC,CASLQPGGNGANVLTF,TRBD1,TRBV27,TRBJ2-6,NA
TGTGCCATCGCCCAGAAACAAGAGACCCAGTACTTC,CAIAQKQETQYF,NA,TRBV10-3,TRBJ2-5,NA
TGTGCCAGCAGGGAAACGAACAGGAGATACGAGCAGTACTTC,CASRETNRRYEQYF,NA,TRBV28,TRBJ2-7,many
TGTGCCAGCAGTGTTACCGACAGCACAGATACGCAGTATTTT,CASSVTDSTDTQYF,NA,TRBV2,TRBJ2-3,few
TGTGCCAGCAGCCTGAACCTTCGAGATGGCTACACCTTC,CASSLNLRDGYTF,NA,TRBV28,TRBJ1-2,NA
TGTGCCAGCAGTTTTATAGGTGGACAGGGCCTATCCTACGAGCAGTACTTC,CASSFIGGQGLSYEQYF,TRBD1,TRBV27,TRBJ2-7,NA
TGCAGCGTTGAAGGCTGGGCTCATGGGCAGTACTTC,CSVEGWAHGQYF,NA,TRBV29-1,TRBJ2-7,NA
TGTGCCAGCAGCTTAGTGGGGACCCCTCAAGAGACCCAGTACTTC,CASSLVGTPQETQYF,NA,TRBV7-7,TRBJ2-5,NA
TGCGCCAGCAGCTTGGGACAGGGCCCGACCCTGGGGGAAAAACTGTTTTTT,CASSLGQGPTLGEKLFF,TRBD1,TRBV5-1,TRBJ1-4,NA
TGTGCCAGCAGCCACGGAAGGCTGAACACTGAAGCTTTCTTT,CASSHGRLNTEAFF,NA,TRBV3-1,TRBJ1-1,NA
TGTGCCAGCAGTTTATCCTCGGGGTTCTATGGCTACACCTTC,CASSLSSGFYGYTF,NA,TRBV28,TRBJ1-2,NA
TGTGCCAGCAGCCCCGTAGGGCAGGGACTTGGAGAGACCCAGTACTTC,CASSPVGQGLGETQYF,NA,TRBV7-9,TRBJ2-5,NA
TGCAGCGTCGGGGGGGGTCTATCCTCGGCGGGTTCTAATTCACCCCTCCACTTT,CSVGGGLSSAGSNSPLHF,NA,TRBV29-1,TRBJ1-6,once
TGCAGTGCTAGAGATGCGACAGACAATAATGAAAAACTGTTTTTT,CSARDATDNNEKLFF,NA,TRBV20-1,TRBJ1-4,NA
NA,CSVGQGIEFF,NA,TRBV29-1,TRBJ2-1,few
TGTGCCAGCACTACCGCTACCTACAATGAGCAGTTCTTC,CASTTATYNEQFF,NA,TRBV2,TRBJ2-1,NA
TGTGCCAGCAGCTTGGATTTACCGAACAGGGGGACTTTCTTT,CASSLDLPNRGTFF,TRBD1,TRBV7-9,TRBJ1-1,NA
TGTGCCAGCAGCTTAGATCCCCAGGGGCCAGATACGCAGTATTTT,CASSLDPQGPDTQYF,NA,TRBV11-3,TRBJ2-3,NA
TGTGCCAGCAGTAAACAAGTTGGCCAAGAGACCCAGTACTTC,CASSKQVGQETQYF,NA,TRBV7-2,TRBJ2-5,NA
TGCGCCAGCAGCTCCGAGACGGGGCAGGTAGAGACCCAGTACTTC,CASSSETGQVETQYF,NA,TRBV5-1,TRBJ2-5,few
TGTGCCAGCAGTTATCAACAGGGACAAACCCTCTCTGGGGCCAACGTCCTGACTTTC,CASSYQQGQTLSGANVLTF,NA,TRBV6-2/TRBV6-3,TRBJ2-6,NA
TGTGCCAGCAGCCCGATACAGGGGGACTACAATGAGCAGTTCTTC,CASSPIQGDYNEQFF,TRBD1,TRBV11-3,TRBJ2-1,NA
TGTGCCAGCAGGATCAGGGCCAATGAGCAGTTCTTC,CASRIRANEQFF,NA,TRBV6-2/TRBV6-3,TRBJ2-1,NA
TGCAGTGCTACCGCTCTAAGCTCCTACGAGCAGTACTTC,CSATALSSYEQYF,NA,TRBV20-1,TRBJ2-7,NA
TGTGCCAGCAGCCCTAGCGGGAGGGCCTACGGAGAGACCCAGTACTTC,CASSPSGRAYGETQYF,TRBD2,TRBV2,TRBJ2-5,NA
TGTGCCACGTCCACCGGACAGGGGAACACTGAAGCTTTCTTT,CATSTGQGNTEAFF,TRBD1,TRBV10-3,TRBJ1-1,NA
TGTGCCAGCAGTCACCGTTTGAATGAGGGGGTGAACACTGAAGCTTTCTTT,CASSHRLNEGVNTEAFF,NA,TRBV6-5,TRBJ1-1,NA
TGTGCCAGCAGCGAGGGTGGGAGCCAGGAGCCCCAGCCTTTT,CASSEGGSQEPQPF,NA,TRBV9,TRBJ1-5,once
TGTGCCAGCAGTGAATTGGTGGGGGAGCTCCAAGAGACCCAGTACTTC,CASSELVGELQETQYF,NA,TRBV25-1,TRBJ2-5,NA
TGTGCCAGCAGCTTAGCGCAGGCACTAGCGGGAGAGCAGTACTTC,CASSLAQALAGEQYF,TRBD2,TRBV7-2,TRBJ2-4,NA
TGCGCCAGCAGCCGAGGACCAGCGGACGGTTACGAGCAGTACTTC,CASSRGPADGYEQYF,NA,TRBV4-1,TRBJ2-7,NA
TGTGCCAGCTCACCTGAACACTCGAATAATTCACCCCTCCACTTT,CASSPEHSNNSPLHF,NA,TRBV18,TRBJ1-6,NA
TGCGCCAGCAGCGAAGACACAGGGGGGACCCAGTACTTC,CASSEDTGGTQYF,TRBD1,TRBV5-1,TRBJ2-5,few
TGTGCCAGCAGTTTAAAGAAAGGTGGCAACACTTACAATGAGCAGTTCTTC,CASSLKKGGNTYNEQFF,NA,TRBV27,TRBJ2-1,once
TGCAGTGCTAGAGATCGAGGACAGTATAATTCACCCCTCCACTTT,CSARDRGQYNSPLHF,NA,TRBV20-1,TRBJ1-6,NA
TGTGCCAGCAGCCGACCCGGGGACAGGGCCCAAGAGACCCAGTACTTC,CASSRPGDRAQETQYF,TRBD1,TRBV7-9,TRBJ2-5,NA
TGCAGCGTTGAAGCCCAGGACGGTCAAGAGACCCAGTACTTC,CSVEAQDGQETQYF,NA,TRBV29-1,TRBJ2-5,few
TGCAGCGTCGAGGTACGCTCCTACAATGAGCAGTTCTTC,CSVEVRSYNEQFF,NA,TRBV29-1,TRBJ2-1,NA
TGTGCCAGCAGCCCGTCGGTTCTAGCGGGAACGGAGACCCAGTACTTC,CASSPSVLAGTETQYF,TRBD2,TRBV7-2,TRBJ2-5,NA
TGCAGTGCTCAGCCCAAGACAGGGGGGAGGGATACGCAGTATTTT,CSAQPKTGGRDTQYF,TRBD1,TRBV20-1,TRBJ2-3,many
TGTGCCAGCAGCTTAGGGTTCCACGGGGATGAGCAGTTCTTC,CASSLGFHGDEQFF,NA,TRBV7-2,TRBJ2-1,NA
TGCGCCAGCAGCTTGGGAGAGAGCTCCCATCAGCCCCAGCATTTT,CASSLGESSHQPQHF,NA,TRBV5-1,TRBJ1-5,NA
TGCGCCAGCAGCCAAGAGGAAGCCCACGCAAACATTCAGTACTTC,CASSQEEAHANIQYF,NA,TRBV4-3,TRBJ2-4,few
TGCAGCGCACTGGCTGGGTGGGAAAAACTGTTTTTT,CSALAGWEKLFF,NA,TRBV29-1,TRBJ1-4,NA
TGTTCCAGCAGCTACGGGACTACTCAAACAGATACGCAGTATTTT,CSSSYGTTQTDTQYF,TRBD2,TRBV3-1,TRBJ2-3,NA
TGTGCCAGCAGCTTTGGTGCGGGGTTACCGTACGAGCAGTACTTC,CASSFGAGLPYEQYF,NA,TRBV7-9,TRBJ2-7,NA
TGTGCCAGCAGCCACATCCACGAGCAGTACTTC,CASSHIHEQYF,NA,TRBV11-2,TRBJ2-7,NA
TGTGCCAGCACGCCTGAGGGTATTATAGCGGGAGACGTCGGGGAGCTGTTTTTT,CASTPEGIIAGDVGELFF,TRBD2,TRBV6-2/TRBV6-3,TRBJ2-2,NA